A selection of T cell receptor beta chains follows, all from one sample in a study of T cell responses to AZD1222 COVID-19 vaccine. The repertoire was sequenced with immunoSEQ multiplex PCR; TCRdb's copy has only in-frame clones and lacks some. Of 96,000 or so clones listed, roughly 90% are singletons. Sequencing used peripheral blood, obtained on day 0 of AZD1222 vaccination. These receptors were obtained from an adult in good health. Both conserved end residues are part of each CDR3. D genes are given only for firm matches. The size entry is marked missing in some rows and otherwise reads once, few, many or a size class.

j_call	d_call	v_call	clone_size	cdr3_aa	cdr3_nt
TRBJ1-2	-	TRBV28	-	CASSSTARQAHGYTF	TGTGCCAGCAGTTCCACCGCCCGACAAGCTCATGGCTACACCTTC
TRBJ1-1	-	TRBV6-1	-	CASSEPAGGSTEAFF	TGTGCCAGCAGTGAACCCGCCGGGGGGAGCACTGAAGCTTTCTTT
TRBJ2-2	TRBD2	TRBV28	-	CASRTSVYTGELFF	TGTGCCAGCAGAACTAGCGTGTACACCGGGGAGCTGTTTTTT
TRBJ1-2	-	TRBV18	-	CASSPPGDRDGYTF	TGTGCCAGCTCACCACCCGGGGATCGGGATGGCTACACCTTC
TRBJ2-1	TRBD1	TRBV11-2	-	CASSLGGPGQYNEQFF	TGTGCCAGCAGCTTAGGGGGTCCGGGACAGTACAATGAGCAGTTCTTC
TRBJ2-3	-	TRBV7-3	-	CASSPYSTGDTQYF	TGTGCCAGCAGCCCCTACTCCACGGGAGATACGCAGTATTTT
TRBJ1-3	TRBD1	TRBV7-8	-	CASSLGQGKTGNTIYF	TGTGCCAGCAGCTTGGGACAGGGGAAAACTGGAAACACCATATATTTT
TRBJ1-5	-	TRBV7-9	-	CASSQRGDRQPQHF	TGTGCCAGCAGCCAACGGGGGGATCGGCAGCCCCAGCATTTT
TRBJ1-4	-	TRBV18	-	CASSPGTNEKLFF	TGTGCCAGCTCACCAGGAACTAATGAAAAACTGTTTTTT
TRBJ2-1	TRBD1	TRBV30	-	CAWSVLGQGDNEQFF	TGTGCCTGGAGTGTATTGGGACAGGGCGACAATGAGCAGTTCTTC
TRBJ1-5	-	TRBV30	-	CAWSPDQGPQHF	TGTGCCTGGAGTCCAGACCAGGGGCCCCAGCATTTT
TRBJ2-6	-	TRBV24-1	-	CATSSPGSSGANVLTF	TGTGCCACCAGTAGTCCTGGGAGCTCTGGGGCCAACGTCCTGACTTTC
TRBJ2-7	TRBD1	TRBV11-3	few	CASSRYRDSEYGSRLGYF	TGTGCCAGCAGCCGATACCGGGACAGTGAATATGGCTCTCGCTTGGGGTACTTC
TRBJ1-5	-	TRBV6-1	-	CASSEKVNQPQHF	TGTGCCAGCAGTGAAAAGGTCAATCAGCCCCAGCATTTT
TRBJ2-7	-	TRBV6-5	once	CASSPSSYEQYF	TGTGCCAGCAGCCCCTCTAGCTACGAGCAGTACTTC
TRBJ2-5	-	TRBV19	-	CASPRQGSETQYF	TGTGCCAGTCCTCGGCAGGGGTCGGAGACCCAGTACTTC
TRBJ2-3	-	TRBV7-2	-	CASGLTSDTQYF	TGTGCCAGCGGCCTTACTTCGGATACGCAGTATTTT
TRBJ1-3	-	TRBV30	-	CAWSVQAGIGNTIYF	TGTGCCTGGAGTGTCCAGGCGGGAATTGGAAACACCATATATTTT
TRBJ1-2	TRBD1	TRBV6-1	-	CASSEGQDGYTF	TGTGCCAGCAGTGAGGGACAGGATGGCTACACCTTC
TRBJ2-5	-	TRBV2	once	CASGLDGETQYF	TGTGCCAGCGGTTTAGACGGAGAGACCCAGTACTTC
TRBJ2-3	-	TRBV6-4	-	CASSDSWTAISDTQYF	TGTGCCAGCAGTGACTCGTGGACAGCGATCTCGGATACGCAGTATTTT
TRBJ2-1	TRBD2	TRBV7-2	few	CASSRGTSGRRLGNEQFF	TGTGCCAGCAGCCGCGGGACTAGCGGGAGGCGGTTGGGCAATGAGCAGTTCTTC
TRBJ2-1	TRBD2	TRBV10-3	-	CAINTNSGGYNEQFF	TGTGCCATCAATACCAATAGCGGGGGATACAATGAGCAGTTCTTC
TRBJ2-3	TRBD2	TRBV6-1	-	CASSLGGLGTDTQYF	TGTGCCAGCAGCCTGGGGGGACTAGGCACAGATACGCAGTATTTT
TRBJ2-1	TRBD2	TRBV7-6	-	CASSRWGGGSYNEQFF	TGTGCCAGCAGCCGGTGGGGGGGTGGCTCCTACAATGAGCAGTTCTTC
TRBJ1-1	TRBD1	TRBV7-2	-	CASRLQGAVEAFF	TGTGCCAGCAGACTACAGGGGGCCGTTGAAGCTTTCTTT
TRBJ1-2	-	TRBV19	-	CASSIGTAANYGYTF	TGTGCCAGTAGTATAGGGACGGCAGCTAACTATGGCTACACCTTC
TRBJ2-7	-	TRBV6-5	few	CASSYSVLNWEQYF	TGTGCCAGCAGTTACTCAGTATTAAACTGGGAGCAGTACTTC
TRBJ1-2	-	TRBV12-3/TRBV12-4	-	CASTTGDGYTF	TGTGCCAGCACCACAGGAGATGGCTACACCTTC
TRBJ2-6	TRBD1	TRBV3-1/TRBV3-2	-	CASSQEGQGTGANVLTF	TGTGCCAGCAGCCAAGAGGGACAGGGAACGGGGGCCAACGTCCTGACTTTC
TRBJ2-5	TRBD2	TRBV13	-	CASSLGTSGRVYQETQYF	TGTGCCAGCAGCCTAGGGACTAGCGGGAGGGTCTACCAAGAGACCCAGTACTTC
TRBJ2-1	TRBD2	TRBV5-4	-	CASSSLSGGPYNEQFF	TGTGCCAGCAGCTCCTTATCGGGAGGGCCCTACAATGAGCAGTTCTTC
TRBJ2-5	-	TRBV7-2	-	CASSGLGLVETQYF	TGTGCCAGCAGCGGGTTGGGCCTAGTTGAGACCCAGTACTTC
TRBJ1-2	-	TRBV7-9	-	CASSLATGFGGYTF	TGTGCCAGCAGCTTAGCCACAGGGTTCGGTGGCTACACCTTC
TRBJ2-7	-	TRBV28	-	CASSLPRSYEQYF	TGTGCCAGCAGTTTACCCCGCAGTTACGAGCAGTACTTC
TRBJ1-5	-	TRBV5-1	-	CASSLAGQPSPQHF	TGCGCCAGCAGCTTGGCCGGACAGCCTTCGCCCCAGCATTTT
TRBJ2-7	TRBD1	TRBV28	-	CASSLPRQGFPYEQYF	TGTGCCAGCAGTTTACCCCGACAGGGGTTCCCCTACGAGCAGTACTTC
TRBJ2-7	-	TRBV7-6	-	CASSLLSNEQYF	TGTGCCAGCAGCTTATTGAGTAACGAGCAGTACTTC
TRBJ2-3	-	TRBV20-1	-	CSAVSGIGQYF	TGCAGTGCTGTTAGCGGAATTGGGCAGTATTTT
TRBJ2-3	-	TRBV28	-	CASIGAPDTQYF	TGTGCCAGCATCGGTGCCCCAGATACGCAGTATTTT
TRBJ2-1	TRBD1	TRBV5-5	-	CASSLDRTGMKFPQFF	TGTGCCAGCAGCTTGGATCGGACAGGGATGAAATTTCCCCAGTTCTTC
TRBJ2-7	-	TRBV7-6	-	CASSLSDGGAYEQYF	TGTGCCAGCAGCTTATCGGACGGTGGAGCCTACGAGCAGTACTTC